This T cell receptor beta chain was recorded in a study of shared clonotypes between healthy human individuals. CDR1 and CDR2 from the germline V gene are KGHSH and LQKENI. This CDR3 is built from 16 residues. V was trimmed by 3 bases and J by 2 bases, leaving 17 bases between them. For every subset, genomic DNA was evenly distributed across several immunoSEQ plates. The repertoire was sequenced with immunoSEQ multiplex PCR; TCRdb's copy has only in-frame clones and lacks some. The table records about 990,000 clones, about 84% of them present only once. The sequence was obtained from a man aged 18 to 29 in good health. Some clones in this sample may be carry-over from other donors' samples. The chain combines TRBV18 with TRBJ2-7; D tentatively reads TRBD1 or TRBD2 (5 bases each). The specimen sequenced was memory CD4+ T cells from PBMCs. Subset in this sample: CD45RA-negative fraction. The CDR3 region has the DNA TGTGCCAGCTCACCCCTTCGGGACGTTTTGACCTACGAGCAGTACTTC. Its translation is CASSPLRDVLTYEQYF.